Detailed here is one TCR beta chain. What it binds is not known. One end of the junction fails to match germline, which may point to a read error. The germline CDR1 and CDR2 sequences are MNHEY and SMNVEV (reference sequence). This CDR3 has 15 amino acids. PCR involved 60 Vbeta and 13 Jbeta primers. TCRdb keeps only in-frame clones here, not all; method: immunoSEQ multiplex PCR. Among approximately 170,000 clones listed, more than 65% were seen once. This record comes from a study of cytomegalovirus exposure and HLA in healthy donors. Study observations and caveats: In vitro confirmation showed a few CMV-associated chains to be CMV antigen specific. A later analysis found most CMV-associated TCR beta chains apparently HLA-restricted.

The donors were healthy bone marrow donors. The genes are TRBV27 and TRBJ2-1, with 13 bases lining up with TRBD2. The sample consisted of PBMCs. The receptor was derived from a male donor in good health and CMV-seronegative. CDR3 protein: CTSRRTSGRVLEQFF. DNA of the CDR3: TGTACCAGCAGGAGAACTAGCGGGAGGGTCCTGGAGCAGTTCTTC.